A single T cell receptor (beta chain) is shown here with its context. Clinical histories supplied by participants themselves formed the basis of cohort assignment. The data were taken from a study of blood T cell repertoires in COVID-19. Study details: Samples representing acute and convalescent COVID-19 were sourced from the United States, Italy and Spain.

Some clones are missing from TCRdb's copy, which holds only in-frame ones; the method was immunoSEQ multiplex PCR. The sample contains about 250,000 clones, about 82% of which appear only once. In germline, CDR1 is LGHNA, CDR2 YNFKEQ. The CDR3 length is 15 residues. The V and J ends lost 0 bases and 5 bases respectively, with 12 bases between them. The sequencing input was PBMCs or T cells enriched from blood (not recorded which). This clonotype originated in a woman between 50 and 59 years old with acute COVID-19. The genes are TRBV4-2 and TRBJ2-3, with D possibly being TRBD1 (5 bases). CDR3 coding DNA: TGTGCCAGCAGCCAAGAGGTCCCAGGGCGAGATACGCAGTATTTT. Its protein is CASSQEVPGRDTQYF.